This TCR beta chain is from a study of blood T cell repertoires in COVID-19. The wider study: Sample material is recorded as cDNA or gDNA derived from T cells, B-cell-depleted T cells, or PBMCs.

Authors' data handling: For nucleated cells, counts were estimated from reference gene primer amplification. Profiling relied on immunoSEQ multiplex PCR, and the TCRdb table lists in-frame clones only, not all of them. V and J calls and clone size are given by that table; D and trimming were obtained from the DNA. The repertoire holds about 380,000 clones, 88% seen once, with 1.2% in the top ten. Trimming cost V 2 bases and J 5 bases, with 9 bases left between them. The germline gives CDR1 SGHTA, CDR2 FQGTGA. The CDR3 sequence is 14 residues long. The chain is built from TRBV7-3 and TRBJ2-2, with D maybe TRBD2 (6 bases). The clonotype comes from a woman aged 18-30 years who had recovered from COVID-19. Sequencing input: PBMCs or T cells enriched from blood (not recorded which). The chain's CDR3 is CASSLGGETGELFF. CDR3 sequence (DNA): TGTGCCAGCAGCTTAGGCGGGGAAACCGGGGAGCTGTTTTTT.